These 7 T cell receptor beta chains were all obtained from the same sample, sequenced in a study of T-cell memory formation after mild COVID-19. MiXCR, applied by TCRdb to the 5' RACE reads, yields one record per CDR3 protein. The sample yields fewer than 550,000 distinct CDR3 sequences, around 20% seen once. The sample consisted of PBMCs or a T cell subset sorted from them (not recorded which). The receptors were gathered from an adult woman who had mild COVID-19 (a few samples of this study predate the infection). Cell type and time point are not known.

V and J are TRBV9 and TRBJ2-7; 9 bases agree with TRBD2. Germline CDR1 reads SGDLS; CDR2 reads YYNGEE. Trimming cost V 4 bases and J 4 bases; bases outside gene matches: 12. The CDR3 totals 16 residues. This CDR3 is CASSPPVSSGIYEQYF. The CDR3 DNA is TGTGCCAGCAGCCCCCCCGTTTCTAGCGGGATTTACGAGCAGTACTTC. Variable domain in full (rest from reference TRBV9 and TRBJ2-7): DSGVTQTPKHLITATGQRVTLRCSPRSGDLSVYWYQQSLDQGLQFLIQYYNGEERAKGNILERFSAQQFPDLHSELNLSSLELGDSALYFCASSPPVSSGIYEQYFGPGTRLTVT.

The V and J genes are TRBV6-2 or TRBV6-3 and TRBJ1-3, with TRBD1 as a possible D gene (5 bases). The CDR3 runs to 14 residues. The V gene lost 6 bases and the J gene lost 2 bases, with 11 bases spanning the gap. Germline V gives CDR1 MNHEY, CDR2 SVGEGT. CDR3 residues: CASRLRGPGNTIYF. The DNA of the CDR3 is TGTGCCAGCAGACTGAGGGGACCTGGAAACACCATATATTTT.

The table lists this clonotype with many counts. The CDR3 nucleotides read TGCGCCAGCAGCCAAGAGACTAGCGCGACCTCAATGCAGTTCTTC. As protein: CASSQETSATSMQFF. The rearrangement links TRBV4-3 to TRBJ2-1, with 8 bases fitting TRBD2. Unmatched junction bases numbered 10, after V lost 0 bases and J lost 12 bases. The CDR3 covers 15 residues. The V gene's germline CDR1 is LGHNA and CDR2 YSLEER.

The gene calls are TRBV5-1 and TRBJ2-7; tentatively, D is TRBD2 (5 bases). Germline values: CDR1 SGHRS, CDR2 YFSETQ. The CDR3 sequence is 12 residues long. Deletions cut 1 base from V and 5 bases from J, with 7 bases between. DNA for the CDR3: TGCGCCAGCAGCTTGCCCGGGGACGAGCAGTACTTC. This encodes CASSLPGDEQYF.

The chain couples TRBV12-3 or TRBV12-4 to TRBJ2-6, with D possibly being TRBD2 (5 bases). The CDR3 loop spans 15 amino acids. V lost 9 bases and J lost 4, with 16 bases in between. In nucleotides, the CDR3 is TGTGCCAGTCTAAAAAGTCGGAGGGGGGCCAACGTCCTGACTTTC. This codes for CASLKSRRGANVLTF.

V is TRBV28 and J is TRBJ1-1, with D unresolved. The CDR3 is 13 residues long. The germline V and J ends were trimmed by 7 bases and 1 base, with 10 bases remaining between them. Germline V CDR1 and CDR2: MDHEN, SYDVKM. The CDR3 spells CASTEDGNTEAFF. In DNA form, the CDR3 reads TGTGCCAGCACAGAGGATGGGAACACTGAAGCTTTCTTT. The full variable domain, rest sourced from reference TRBV28 and TRBJ1-1, is DVKVTQSSRYLVKRTGEKVFLECVQDMDHENMFWYRQDPGLGLRLIYFSYDVKMKEKGDIPEGYSVSREKKERFSLILESASTNQTSMYLCASTEDGNTEAFFGQGTRLTVV.

The chain carries TRBV9 and TRBJ2-7; TRBD2 is a possible D gene (6 bases). The CDR3 sequence is 14 residues long. Germline values: CDR1 SGDLS, CDR2 YYNGEE. V lost 3 bases and J 0 bases, leaving 10 bases between the germline ends. The CDR3 region has the DNA TGTGCCAGCAGCGAGGAGGGGCACTCCTACGAGCAGTACTTC. This sequence encodes CASSEEGHSYEQYF.